This T cell receptor (beta chain) came from a study of blood T cell repertoires in COVID-19. Study in general: The origin of the acute and convalescent COVID-19 samples was the United States, Italy and Spain. In each case, the material was cDNA or gDNA derived from T cells, B-cell-depleted T cells, or PBMCs.

Original handling: Reference gene primer amplification yielded estimated nucleated cell counts. The method was immunoSEQ multiplex PCR; TCRdb's version includes in-frame clones alone and lacks a portion of them. Clone size and the V and J calls come from that table; the DNA yielded D and trimming. The repertoire holds some 160,000 clones, approximately 80% seen once, with approximately 1.5% in the top ten. This CDR3 contains 12 residues. Deletions cut 4 bases from V and 6 bases from J, with 10 bases between. Germline V gives CDR1 SGHDT, CDR2 YYEEEE. The sequenced sample consisted of peripheral blood. The clonotype comes from a human donor in a cohort sampled during active COVID-19. The genes are TRBV5-6 and TRBJ1-2, with D possibly matching TRBD1 (5 bases). The CDR3 nucleotides read TGTGCCAGCAGCCCGGGGGGACATGGCTACACCTTC. Its translation is CASSPGGHGYTF.